This entry lists 18 T cell receptor beta chains sequenced from one sample in a study of T cell repertoires in cytomegalovirus infection. TCRdb re-called the reads with MiXCR, one entry per CDR3 protein. Here the sample spans 150,000 to 200,000 distinct CDR3 sequences, 8.5% to 10% being singletons. Sequencing was done on a sample of PBMCs. Source of these receptors: a human donor in good health (CMV status not recorded). Some clones in this sample may be carry-over from other donors' samples.

There are many counts of this clonotype. The chain carries TRBV12-3 or TRBV12-4 and TRBJ2-7; 7 bases agree with TRBD1. Trimming removed 8 bases from V and 2 bases from J; junction bases left unmatched: 3. The CDR3 has 12 amino acids. DNA of the CDR3: TGTGCCAGCGGGGGACAGACCTACGAGCAGTACTTC. This sequence encodes CASGGQTYEQYF.

This clonotype was detected many times. This chain links TRBV11-2 with TRBJ1-1, with a weak D call TRBD1 (6 bases). The CDR3 runs 15 residues. V lost 3 bases and J 0 bases, leaving 11 bases between the germline ends. The V gene's germline CDR1 is SGHAT and CDR2 FQNNGV. Here the CDR3 reads CASSLGDRLNTEAFF. CDR3 sequence (DNA): TGTGCCAGCAGCTTGGGCGACAGGCTGAACACTGAAGCTTTCTTT. The full variable domain, its missing parts supplied by reference TRBV11-2 and TRBJ1-1, is EAGVAQSPRYKIIEKRQSVAFWCNPISGHATLYWYQQILGQGPKLLIQFQNNGVVDDSQLPKDRFSAERLKGVDSTLKIQPAKLEDSAVYLCASSLGDRLNTEAFFGQGTRLTVV.

There are many counts of this clonotype. The rearrangement joins TRBV28 to TRBJ2-6, with a possible D match to TRBD1 (6 bases). There are 18 residues in the CDR3. The V gene lost 4 bases and the J gene lost 0 bases, with 16 bases spanning the gap. CDR1 and CDR2 (germline): MDHEN, SYDVKM. The CDR3 DNA reads TGTGCCAGCAGTTCAACAGGGAAATCAATCTCTGGGGCCAACGTCCTGACTTTC. This translates into CASSSTGKSISGANVLTF.

This clonotype was found a few times. The chain joins TRBV30 to TRBJ2-2; D possibly corresponds to TRBD1 (6 bases). The CDR3 runs 13 residues. Germline CDR1 and CDR2: GTSNPN and SVGIG (reference sequence). Trimming left V 4 bases short and J 1 base short, with 7 bases between. The CDR3 DNA is TGTGCCTGGAAACAGGGGAACACCGGGGAGCTGTTTTTT. This codes for CAWKQGNTGELFF.

This clonotype was counted ten times or more. The chain couples TRBV2 to TRBJ1-1; 7 bases map to TRBD1. The V segment lost 9 bases and the J segment 5 bases; nucleotides outside the gene matches: 9. This CDR3 comprises 13 residues. Germline V lookup: CDR1 SNHLY, CDR2 FYNNEI. The CDR3 DNA is TGTGCCAGTACAGGGGCGTCCTTAACTGAAGCTTTCTTT. It codes for CASTGASLTEAFF.

This clonotype occurred many times. The genes are TRBV7-2 and TRBJ1-2; 9 positions match TRBD1. V lost 3 bases to trimming and J lost 7 bases; unmatched junction nucleotides: 6. Germline V gives CDR1 SGHTA, CDR2 FQGNSA. This CDR3 comprises 14 residues. The CDR3 bases are TGTGCCAGCAGCTTTCGGGACAGGGAAGGTGGCTACACCTTC. This sequence encodes CASSFRDREGGYTF. Complete variable domain (other parts from reference TRBV7-2 and TRBJ1-2): GAGVSQSPSNKVTEKGKDVELRCDPISGHTALYWYRQSLGQGLEFLIYFQGNSAPDKSGLPSDRFSAERTGGSVSTLTIQRTQQEDSAVYLCASSFRDREGGYTFGSGTRLTVV.

The table lists this clonotype with many counts. V and J are TRBV7-2 and TRBJ1-1; TRBD1 is a possible D gene (6 bases). In germline, CDR1 is SGHTA, CDR2 FQGNSA. V was shortened by 6 bases and J by 0 bases, with 11 bases between the two germline ends. This CDR3 is 14 amino acids long. CDR3 in amino acids: CASSSQGLNTEAFF. DNA for the CDR3: TGTGCCAGCAGTTCACAGGGCCTGAACACTGAAGCTTTCTTT.

Ten or more counts support this clonotype. The rearrangement links TRBV7-8 to TRBJ2-1; D may be TRBD1 or TRBD2 (5 bases each). The germline gives CDR1 SGHVS, CDR2 FQNEAQ. CDR3 size: 15 residues. V lost 7 bases, J lost 2 bases, and 15 bases lay in between. CDR3 nucleotide sequence: TGTGCCAGCACGCTTCGGGACGGCACCTACAATGAGCAGTTCTTC. Protein: CASTLRDGTYNEQFF.

This clonotype was counted between two and nine times. This chain connects TRBV10-3 to TRBJ2-7; TRBD2 matches 9 bases. With 3 bases clipped from V and 0 bases from J, the junction kept 6 bases outside the gene matches. CDR3 length: 16 residues. Germline CDR1 is ENHRY and CDR2 is SYGVKD. CDR3 loop: CAISDLGLANSYEQYF. The CDR3, as DNA: TGTGCCATCAGTGACCTCGGACTAGCGAACTCCTACGAGCAGTACTTC.

In this sample, this clonotype turned up many times. The gene calls are TRBV19 and TRBJ2-1, with D perhaps being TRBD1 or TRBD2 (5 bases each). The germline V gene has CDR1 LNHDA and CDR2 SQIVND (reference sequence). The CDR3 runs 13 residues. V was cut by 2 bases and J by 8 bases, with 10 bases left in between. This chain's CDR3 is CASSISGGDEQFF. Written as DNA, the CDR3 is TGTGCCAGTAGTATAAGTGGGGGTGATGAGCAGTTCTTC.

This clonotype occurred many times. The chain employs TRBV7-2 and TRBJ2-7, with D tentatively TRBD2 (5 bases). The germline V gene encodes CDR1 SGHTA and CDR2 FQGNSA. V lost 0 bases and J 2 bases, leaving 11 bases between the germline ends. CDR3 size: 15 residues. The CDR3: CASSLAPDWAYEQYF. As DNA, the CDR3 is TGTGCCAGCAGCTTAGCGCCGGACTGGGCCTACGAGCAGTACTTC.

This clonotype occurred many times. The chain recombines TRBV7-2 with TRBJ2-3, with 7 bases lining up with TRBD1. The J segment lost 0 bases and the V segment lost 5 bases, leaving 11 bases of the junction unmatched. This CDR3 is 17 amino acids long. Germline V gene sequence: CDR1 SGHTA, CDR2 FQGNSA. CDR3: CASSTRKTGRSTDTQYF. CDR3 DNA sequence: TGTGCCAGCAGCACCCGTAAGACAGGGAGAAGCACAGATACGCAGTATTTT.

Concerning this clonotype: One end of the junction is discordant with germline, which a read error may explain. The CDR3 DNA sequence: TGTGCCAGCGGTTACTCGTCGGGGAACACTGAAGCTTTCTTT. This codes for CASGYSSGNTEAFF. The rearrangement uses TRBV6-2 or TRBV6-3 and TRBJ1-1; D call uncertain. Germline-derived CDR1 and CDR2 are MNHEY and SVGEGT. This CDR3 region has 14 residues.

This clonotype has at least ten counts. The chain couples TRBV7-9 to TRBJ2-7; D is possibly TRBD1 or TRBD2 (7 bases each). This CDR3 region has 15 residues. Per germline, CDR1 SEHNR and CDR2 FQNEAQ (reference sequence). V lost 2 bases, J lost 7 bases, and 18 bases lay in between. The CDR3 DNA reads as TGTGCCAGCAGCTTAAAAGGACAGGCCGGGGGGGAGCAGTACTTC. As protein: CASSLKGQAGGEQYF.

As to this clonotype: A read error may be the cause here, since a much bigger clone is one base away. The chain links TRBV7-4 to TRBJ1-1; unclear D gene. There are 17 residues in the CDR3. Germline lookup yields CDR1 SGHVT and CDR2 SQSDAQ. Trimming shortened V by 5 bases and J by 3 bases, and 22 bases separated the two germline ends. The CDR3 DNA is TGTGCCAGCAGCGGCAAGGGTTTGGGCTCGGTGGACACTGAAGCTTTCTTT. Protein: CASSGKGLGSVDTEAFF.

The chain carries TRBV28 and TRBJ2-7; tentative D call: TRBD2 (5 bases). V dropped 6 bases and J dropped 6 bases, with 9 bases sitting between them. CDR1 and CDR2 (germline): MDHEN, SYDVKM. CDR3 length: 11 residues. The CDR3 bases are TGTGCCAGCAGGCTAGGACTCGAGCAGTACTTC. Residues: CASRLGLEQYF.

The CDR3, as DNA: TGTGCCAGCAGCCTAGTAGGGGCCCCCGACAGGGAGCTGTTTTTT. Translation: CASSLVGAPDRELFF. The V call is TRBV7-9, the J call TRBJ2-2, with D possibly TRBD1 on 5 matching bases. Germline values: CDR1 SEHNR, CDR2 FQNEAQ (reference sequence). With 5 bases removed from V and 9 bases from J, the gap between germline ends came to 19 bases. CDR3 length: 15 residues.

This clonotype was found many times. The rearrangement joins TRBV7-9 to TRBJ1-2, with D tentatively TRBD1 (6 bases). V gave up 5 bases and J gave up 3 bases, with 28 bases separating them. The germline V gene has CDR1 SEHNR and CDR2 FQNEAQ (reference sequence). This CDR3 contains 19 residues. The CDR3 region is CASSNVVGPQGTGHYGYTF. The CDR3 DNA is TGTGCCAGCAGCAACGTCGTCGGACCTCAGGGGACTGGGCACTATGGCTACACCTTC.